Listed below are T cell receptor beta chains from one sample, sequenced in a study of T cells in Graves' hyperthyroidism and ophthalmopathy. TCRdb itself ran the multiplex PCR reads through MiXCR, one entry per CDR3 protein. The sample includes 300,000 to 400,000 distinct CDR3 sequences, approximately 15% of them seen just once. What was sequenced was blood. The receptors were sampled from a woman between 55 and 75 years old with Graves' hyperthyroidism. Each CDR3 is given with its conserved first and last residue. The order of the fields is CDR3 DNA, CDR3 protein, clone size, J gene, V gene, CDR3 length, D gene. A D gene is named only where the DNA matches it firmly. Some rows mark clone size as missing; the rest say once, few, many or name a class of expanded clone.

DNA: TGTGCCAGCAGCGTAGGGCTAGCGGGAGGGAGCACAGATACGCAGTATTTT
CDR3: CASSVGLAGGSTDTQYF
size: -
J: TRBJ2-3
V: TRBV9
length: 17
D: TRBD2

DNA: TGCAGTGCCCGGACAGGTTTATCCTATAATTCACCCCTCCACTTT
CDR3: CSARTGLSYNSPLHF
size: -
J: TRBJ1-6
V: TRBV20-1
length: 15
D: TRBD1

DNA: TGTGCCAGCAGGAACAGCGGGAGTTTTCCGTTCTTC
CDR3: CASRNSGSFPFF
size: few
J: TRBJ2-1
V: TRBV5-8
length: 12
D: TRBD2

DNA: TGTGCCAGCAGTTACGCCGGACAGGGGCAGGGAGAGCAGTACTTC
CDR3: CASSYAGQGQGEQYF
size: many
J: TRBJ2-7
V: TRBV6-5
length: 15
D: TRBD1

DNA: TGTGCCAGCAGACGAACTAGCGGGAGATTGGAGACCCAGTACTTC
CDR3: CASRRTSGRLETQYF
size: -
J: TRBJ2-5
V: TRBV2
length: 15
D: TRBD2

DNA: TGTGCCAGCAGCTCCCTCCATAAGAGCTCCTACGAGCAGTACTTC
CDR3: CASSSLHKSSYEQYF
size: -
J: TRBJ2-7
V: TRBV5-4
length: 15
D: -

DNA: TGCAGTGCTAGAGTGGGGCGCGGGACCCAGTACTTC
CDR3: CSARVGRGTQYF
size: -
J: TRBJ2-5
V: TRBV20-1
length: 12
D: -

DNA: TGTGCCAGCAGCTCACGAGGGGCGGGAGTGGAAGAGCAGTACTTC
CDR3: CASSSRGAGVEEQYF
size: few
J: TRBJ2-7
V: TRBV12-3/TRBV12-4
length: 15
D: TRBD2

DNA: TGCGCCAGCAGCCTGGACAGGGTACATGAAAAACTGTTTTTT
CDR3: CASSLDRVHEKLFF
size: many
J: TRBJ1-4
V: TRBV5-1
length: 14
D: TRBD1

DNA: TGTGTCAGCAGCCAACCGGGACAGGGAGAGACCCAGTACTTC
CDR3: CVSSQPGQGETQYF
size: -
J: TRBJ2-5
V: TRBV6-2/TRBV6-3
length: 14
D: TRBD1

DNA: TGTGCCAGCAGTTATCGACTAGCTTTCTCGGAGACCCAGTACTTC
CDR3: CASSYRLAFSETQYF
size: -
J: TRBJ2-5
V: TRBV11-2
length: 15
D: TRBD2